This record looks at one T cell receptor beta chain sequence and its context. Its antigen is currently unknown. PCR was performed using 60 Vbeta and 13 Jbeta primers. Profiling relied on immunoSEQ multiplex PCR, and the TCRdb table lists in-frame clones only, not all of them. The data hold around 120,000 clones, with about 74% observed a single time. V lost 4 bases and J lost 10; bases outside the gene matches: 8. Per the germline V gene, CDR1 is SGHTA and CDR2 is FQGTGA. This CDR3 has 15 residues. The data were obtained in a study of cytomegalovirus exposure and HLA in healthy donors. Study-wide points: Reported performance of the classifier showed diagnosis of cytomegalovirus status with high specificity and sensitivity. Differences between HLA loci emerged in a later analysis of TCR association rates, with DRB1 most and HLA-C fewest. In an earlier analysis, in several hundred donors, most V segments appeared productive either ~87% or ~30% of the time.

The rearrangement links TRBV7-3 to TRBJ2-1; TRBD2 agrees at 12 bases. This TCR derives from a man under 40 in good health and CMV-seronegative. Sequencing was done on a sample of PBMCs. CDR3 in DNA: TGTGCCAGCAGCTCCGGGCTAGCGGGGGGGAGAGAGCAGTTCTTC. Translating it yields CASSSGLAGGREQFF.